Here is one TCR beta chain with its context. As yet, its antigen is unknown. The data were obtained in a study of blood T cells in healthy people across ages. Sample-barcoded 5' priming and a J-beta primer mix drove a second PCR of 7 to 11 cycles. TCRdb re-called the 5' RACE reads through MiXCR, storing one row per CDR3 protein. This table has approximately 690,000 distinct CDR3 sequences, roughly two fifths appearing once. Study observations and caveats: More naive CD4+ cells and higher diversity were found in long-lived than in aged donors. Bulk PBMC profiling left naive and antigen-experienced comparisons inconclusive.

This sequence originates from a man older than 75 in good health. The sequencing input was blood.

The DNA for the CDR3 is TGTGCCAGCAGCCAAGAAAGGGAAGGGGGTGTTGGCTCCTACAATGAGCAGTTCTTC. Amino acids: CASSQEREGGVGSYNEQFF. V gene TRBV3-1 combines with J gene TRBJ2-1; D is perhaps TRBD1 (6 bases). Looked up from germline, CDR1 is LGHDT and CDR2 is YNNKEL (reference sequence). Trimming stripped 0 bases from V and 0 bases from J, with 18 bases between. The CDR3 covers 19 residues.